This T cell receptor (beta chain) was observed in a study of OX40 agonist ivuxolimab in advanced cancers. The repertoire was sequenced with immunoSEQ multiplex PCR; TCRdb's copy has only in-frame clones and lacks some. The sample lists 100,000 or so clones, 90% to 95% seen once, with over 0.8% in the top ten. This CDR3 has 15 residues. Per the germline V gene, CDR1 is LGHNA and CDR2 is YSLEER. The V gene lost 0 bases and the J gene lost 7 bases, with 13 bases spanning the gap. The sequencing used CD4+ or CD8+ T cells sorted from blood, collected in a trial of the OX40 agonist ivuxolimab. This clonotype was sampled from an adult with an advanced solid tumor such as melanoma, head and neck, liver or kidney cancer. The chain is built from TRBV4-3 and TRBJ2-1; D is ambiguous. The DNA of the CDR3 is TGCGCCAGCAGCCAAGATCCCCTCCCAGCTAATGAGCAGTTCTTC. It specifies CASSQDPLPANEQFF.